This TCR beta chain appears in the sequencing data of a study of T cell responses to AZD1222 COVID-19 vaccine listed by TCRdb under 2021. Background on the whole study: AZD1222 recipients with second doses at about 4 weeks or about 12 weeks were pooled, because spike-specific TCR depth and breadth did not differ between schedules. TCR sequencing covered roughly 230 trial participants: 200 to 220 given two doses of AZD1222 and around 25 given two doses of MenACWY control vaccine. Enrollment into the trials was organized by age into subgroups of 18-55, 56-69 and 70-plus years, and those subgroups contained approximately 160, 26 and 62 TCR-sequenced participants, respectively. What the work shows at the level of the full study, not this receptor alone: Nearly half of unique spike-specific TCRs reportedly recognized epitopes outside regions mutated in the B.1.351 and B.1.1.7 variants. Only a handful of AZD1222 recipients were SARS-CoV-2 seropositive at baseline, limiting conclusions about previously exposed vaccinees. The vaccine-associated CD4 TCRs covered the entire spike protein, and the dominant responses fell in regions 160-218 and 743-854. Spike-specific TCR breadth and depth rose significantly after two AZD1222 doses compared with day 0 and with MenACWY recipients. Because no day 14 peak-response samples were available, repertoires were characterized only after the peak T cell response. Participants were mostly white British, with more females than males. The authors suggested clonal diversity may have been underestimated. The 56-69-year group was small, and its depth increase did not reach significance, likely because of low power.

The germline ends are 12 bases apart after V is trimmed by 9 bases and J by 10 bases. The CDR3 starts with the cysteine, ends with the phenylalanine, and has 11 residues. Here the CDR3 DNA is all that survives: 33 bases in frame from base 1. CDR1 and CDR2 were assigned from the germline V gene as KGHDR and SFDVKD. A remark on this clone: Its antigen specificity is not known. Base qualities are not at hand, and no much larger clone is one base apart.

The time point label here, explained by the study, means: baseline before first vaccination. The vaccinee samples were drawn from two UK trials, COV001 and COV002, one of which was a single-blind randomized controlled phase 2/3 trial testing AZD1222 (ChAdOx1 nCoV-19) in healthy adults. For TCRbeta chain sequencing, PBMC samples from trial participants were taken at day 0 and at day 28 after the second dose. The CDR3 regions of human TCRbeta chains were analyzed by immunosequencing. The source study handled its data this way. Repertoire TCRs were matched against a reference library of SARS-CoV-2-specific TCRs generated with the MIRA antigen-specificity platform. Breadth meant the fraction of unique TCRs that were SARS-CoV-2-associated, whereas depth meant the fraction of total T cells that were SARS-CoV-2-associated. Using the MIRA data, each spike-specific TCR was assigned both to the spike region to which the TCR was reactive and to a CD4 or CD8 class. Log10-transformed breadth and depth values were compared by one-way ANOVA with Sidak's multiple comparisons tests. In its TCRdb copy, this immuneACCESS table keeps in-frame sequences only and misses some clones. Where compared with another copy, unresolved V genes explain less than half of these, and the others have no known cause. V and J calls and clone size are those listed in that table; D and trimming were worked out from the DNA. The sample records fewer than 120,000 clones, 87% of which are singletons. The ten largest clones add up to approximately 3% of the sample.

Sequenced material: peripheral blood, taken on day 0 of AZD1222 vaccination. The sequence derives from an adult in good health. Recombination linked TRBV24-1 to TRBJ2-1; TRBD1 could be the D gene, as 6 bases match. This receptor has the CDR3 CATGGEFEQFF. The sequence in DNA is TGTGCCACCGGGGGCGAATTCGAGCAGTTCTTC.